The next 2 T cell receptor beta chains were all read from a single sample in a study of cytomegalovirus exposure and HLA in healthy donors. Vbeta (60) and Jbeta (13) primers were used in the PCR. Clones were sequenced by immunoSEQ multiplex PCR, and TCRdb holds only the in-frame ones, with some missing. The profile shows 65,000 to 85,000 clones, 78% of them singletons. Sequences were obtained from PBMCs. These receptors were obtained from a woman in her thirties or forties in good health and CMV-seropositive.

A few counts support this clone. CDR3 DNA: TGTGCCAGCAGTGAAGCGAGAATGAACACTGAAGCTTTCTTT. Its translation: CASSEARMNTEAFF. The chain carries TRBV2 and TRBJ1-1; D ambiguous. Germline V gives CDR1 SNHLY, CDR2 FYNNEI. This CDR3 spans 14 amino acids. The V gene lost 0 bases and the J gene lost 0 bases, with 5 bases spanning the gap.

The V and J genes are TRBV19 and TRBJ2-7; maybe TRBD2 (5 bases). Germline V gives CDR1 LNHDA, CDR2 SQIVND (reference sequence). The germline V and J ends were trimmed by 6 bases and 2 bases, with 17 bases remaining between them. The CDR3 is 15 residues long. For the CDR3, the DNA is TGTGCCAGTAGGGTTTACGGGGTCGGAGCCTACGAGCAGTACTTC. It codes for CASRVYGVGAYEQYF.